This T cell receptor beta chain was sequenced in a study of shared T cell receptors in the human thymus. TCRdb's table, derived via immunoSEQ multiplex PCR, lists solely in-frame clones and lacks some. In the table there are just under 550,000 clones, about 84% of which are singletons. Germline assignment: CDR1 SGHVS and CDR2 FQNEAQ. The length of the CDR3 is 13 residues. The germline V and J ends were trimmed by 0 bases and 8 bases, with 8 bases remaining between them. These same records also appear under a second study, on human thymus T cells. This second study notes: Corrective surgery for congenital heart defects was being performed on the healthy Finnish infants who served as donors. Thymic material originated from resections removed in the course of corrective heart surgery. Repertoires sampled from thymus and blood appeared biased in V and J gene usage. Thymic repertoires from unrelated individuals overlapped highly, related research reported.

This receptor was obtained from a boy less than two years old with a congenital heart defect. Sequenced: thymocytes. J is TRBJ2-1 and V is TRBV7-8; D possibly corresponds to TRBD1 (6 bases). The CDR3 loop reads CASSLAGAHEQFF. The CDR3 nucleotides read TGTGCCAGCAGCTTAGCGGGGGCCCATGAGCAGTTCTTC. The complete variable domain, with remaining parts taken from reference TRBV7-8 and TRBJ2-1, reads GAGVSQSPRYKVAKRGQDVALRCDPISGHVSLFWYQQALGQGPEFLTYFQNEAQLDKSGLPSDRFFAERPEGSVSTLKIQRTQQEDSAVYLCASSLAGAHEQFFGPGTRLTVL.